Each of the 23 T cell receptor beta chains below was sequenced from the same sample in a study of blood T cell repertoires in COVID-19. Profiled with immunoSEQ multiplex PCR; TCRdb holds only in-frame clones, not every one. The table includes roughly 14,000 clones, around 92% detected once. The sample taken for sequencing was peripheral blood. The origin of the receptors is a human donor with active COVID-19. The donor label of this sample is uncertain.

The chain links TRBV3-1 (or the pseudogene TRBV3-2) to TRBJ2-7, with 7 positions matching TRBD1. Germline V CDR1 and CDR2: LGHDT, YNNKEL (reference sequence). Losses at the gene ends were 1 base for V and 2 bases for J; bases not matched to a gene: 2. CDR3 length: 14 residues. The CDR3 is CASSQGTGPYEQYF. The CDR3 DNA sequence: TGTGCCAGCAGCCAAGGGACAGGCCCCTACGAGCAGTACTTC.

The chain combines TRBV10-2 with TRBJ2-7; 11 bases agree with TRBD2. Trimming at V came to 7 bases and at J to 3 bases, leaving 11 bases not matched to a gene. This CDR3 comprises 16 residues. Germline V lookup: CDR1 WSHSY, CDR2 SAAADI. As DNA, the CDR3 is TGCGCCAGCACCGACCCGGGACTAGCGGCCGGCTACGAGCAGTACTTC. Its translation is CASTDPGLAAGYEQYF.

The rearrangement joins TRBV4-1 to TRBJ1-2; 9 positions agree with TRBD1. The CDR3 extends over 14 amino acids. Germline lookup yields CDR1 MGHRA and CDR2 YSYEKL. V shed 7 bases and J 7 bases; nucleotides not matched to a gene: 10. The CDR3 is CASTGTGGAGGYTF. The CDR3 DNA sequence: TGCGCCAGCACGGGTACAGGGGGCGCGGGTGGCTACACCTTC.

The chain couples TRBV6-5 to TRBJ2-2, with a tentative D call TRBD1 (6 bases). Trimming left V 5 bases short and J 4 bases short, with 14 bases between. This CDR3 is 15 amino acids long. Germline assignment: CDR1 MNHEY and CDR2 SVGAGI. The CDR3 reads CASSTGFPGTGELFF. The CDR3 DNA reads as TGTGCCAGCAGTACAGGGTTTCCGGGCACCGGGGAGCTGTTTTTT.

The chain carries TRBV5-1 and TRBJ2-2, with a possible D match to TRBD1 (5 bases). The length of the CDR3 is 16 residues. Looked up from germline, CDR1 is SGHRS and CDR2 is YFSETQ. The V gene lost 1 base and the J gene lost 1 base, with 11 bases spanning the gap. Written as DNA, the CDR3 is TGCGCCAGCAGCTTGAGGGTGGGGCAGAACACCGGGGAGCTGTTTTTT. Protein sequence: CASSLRVGQNTGELFF.

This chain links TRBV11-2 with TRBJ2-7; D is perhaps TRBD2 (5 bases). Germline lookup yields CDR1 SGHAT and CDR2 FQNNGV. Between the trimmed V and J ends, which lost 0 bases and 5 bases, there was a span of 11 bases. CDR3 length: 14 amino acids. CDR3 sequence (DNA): TGTGCCAGCAGCTTAGATCCAAGCGGTAACGAGCAGTACTTC. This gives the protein CASSLDPSGNEQYF.

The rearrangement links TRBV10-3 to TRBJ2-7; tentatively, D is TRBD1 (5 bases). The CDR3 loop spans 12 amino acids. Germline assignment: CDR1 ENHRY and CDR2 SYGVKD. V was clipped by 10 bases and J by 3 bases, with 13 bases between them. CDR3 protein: CATSQELYEQYF. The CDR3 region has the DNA TGTGCCACCTCACAGGAGCTCTACGAGCAGTACTTC.

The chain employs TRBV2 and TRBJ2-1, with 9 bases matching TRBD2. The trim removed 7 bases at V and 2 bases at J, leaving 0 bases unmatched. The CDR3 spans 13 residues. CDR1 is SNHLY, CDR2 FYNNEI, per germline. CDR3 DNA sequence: TGTGCCAGCAAGCGGGAGGCCTACAATGAGCAGTTCTTC. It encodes CASKREAYNEQFF.

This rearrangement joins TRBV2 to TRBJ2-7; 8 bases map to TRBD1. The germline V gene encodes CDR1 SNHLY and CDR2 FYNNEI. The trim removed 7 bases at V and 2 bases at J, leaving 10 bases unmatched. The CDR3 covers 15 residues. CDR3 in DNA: TGTGCCAGCATGTTCTTGCAGGACAGGGCCTACGAGCAGTACTTC. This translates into CASMFLQDRAYEQYF.

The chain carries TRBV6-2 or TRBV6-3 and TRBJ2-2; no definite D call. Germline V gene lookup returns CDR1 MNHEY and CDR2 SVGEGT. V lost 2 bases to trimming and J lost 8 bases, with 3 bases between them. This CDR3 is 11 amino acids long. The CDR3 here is CASSYVGELFF. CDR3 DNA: TGTGCCAGCAGTTACGTAGGGGAGCTGTTTTTT.

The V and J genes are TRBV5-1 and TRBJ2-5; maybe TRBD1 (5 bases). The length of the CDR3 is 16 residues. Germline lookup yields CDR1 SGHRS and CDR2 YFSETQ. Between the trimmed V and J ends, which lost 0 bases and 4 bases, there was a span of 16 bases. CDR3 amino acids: CASSLGGQGRRETQYF. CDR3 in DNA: TGCGCCAGCAGCTTGGGAGGCCAGGGAAGGAGAGAGACCCAGTACTTC.

The CDR3 DNA reads TGTGCCAGCAGCCAGGACAGATTATGGCGGACTAACTATGGCTACACCTTC. It yields the protein CASSQDRLWRTNYGYTF. V usage is TRBV3-1 (or the pseudogene TRBV3-2) and J usage is TRBJ1-2, with D possibly being TRBD1 (6 bases). This CDR3 is built from 17 residues. V lost 3 bases to trimming and J lost 0 bases, with 17 bases between them. Germline assignment: CDR1 LGHDT and CDR2 YNNKEL (reference sequence).

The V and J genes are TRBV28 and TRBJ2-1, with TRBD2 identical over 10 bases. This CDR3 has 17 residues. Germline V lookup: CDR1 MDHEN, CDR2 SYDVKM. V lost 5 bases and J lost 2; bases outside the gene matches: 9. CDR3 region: CASSAASLAGAYNEQFF. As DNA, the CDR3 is TGTGCCAGCAGTGCCGCCTCTCTAGCGGGAGCCTACAATGAGCAGTTCTTC.

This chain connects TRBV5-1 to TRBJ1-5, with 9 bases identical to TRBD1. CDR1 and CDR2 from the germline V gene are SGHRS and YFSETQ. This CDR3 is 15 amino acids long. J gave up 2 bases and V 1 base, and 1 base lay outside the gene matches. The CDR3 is CASSLTGGGNQPQHF. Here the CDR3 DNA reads TGCGCCAGCAGCTTGACAGGGGGCGGCAATCAGCCCCAGCATTTT.

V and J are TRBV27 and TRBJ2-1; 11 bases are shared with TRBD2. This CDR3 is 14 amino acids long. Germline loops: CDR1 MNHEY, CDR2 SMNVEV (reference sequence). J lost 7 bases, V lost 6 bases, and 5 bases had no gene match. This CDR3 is CASSGTSGYNEQFF. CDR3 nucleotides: TGTGCCAGCAGCGGGACTAGCGGATATAATGAGCAGTTCTTC.

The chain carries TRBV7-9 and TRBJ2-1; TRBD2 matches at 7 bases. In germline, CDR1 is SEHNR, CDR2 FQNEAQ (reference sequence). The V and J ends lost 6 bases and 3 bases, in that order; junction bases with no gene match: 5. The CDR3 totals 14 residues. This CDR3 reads CASSGASGYNEQFF. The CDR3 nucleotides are TGTGCCAGCAGTGGGGCTAGCGGCTACAATGAGCAGTTCTTC.

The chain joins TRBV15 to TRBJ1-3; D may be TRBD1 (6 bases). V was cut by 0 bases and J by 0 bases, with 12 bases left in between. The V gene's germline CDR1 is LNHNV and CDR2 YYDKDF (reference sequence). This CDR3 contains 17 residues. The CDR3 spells CATSRDYRDISGNTIYF. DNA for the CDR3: TGTGCCACCAGCAGAGACTACCGGGACATCTCTGGAAACACCATATATTTT.

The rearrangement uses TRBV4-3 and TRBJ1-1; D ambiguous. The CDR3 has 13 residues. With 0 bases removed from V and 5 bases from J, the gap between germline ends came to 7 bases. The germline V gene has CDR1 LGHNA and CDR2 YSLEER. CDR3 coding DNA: TGCGCCAGCAGCCAAGAGACAATGACTGAAGCTTTCTTT. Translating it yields CASSQETMTEAFF.

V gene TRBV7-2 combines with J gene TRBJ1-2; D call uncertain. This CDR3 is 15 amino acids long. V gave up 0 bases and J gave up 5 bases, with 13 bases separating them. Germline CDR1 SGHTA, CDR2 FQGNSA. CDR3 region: CASSLARRSTYGYTF. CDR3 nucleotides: TGTGCCAGCAGCTTAGCGCGCCGTTCTACGTATGGCTACACCTTC.

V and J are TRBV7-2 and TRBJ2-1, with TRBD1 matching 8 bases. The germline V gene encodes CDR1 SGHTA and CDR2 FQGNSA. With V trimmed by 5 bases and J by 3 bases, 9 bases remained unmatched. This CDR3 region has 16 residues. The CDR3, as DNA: TGTGCCAGCAGCGTAAGACAGGGGATGGGCTACAATGAGCAGTTCTTC. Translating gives CASSVRQGMGYNEQFF.

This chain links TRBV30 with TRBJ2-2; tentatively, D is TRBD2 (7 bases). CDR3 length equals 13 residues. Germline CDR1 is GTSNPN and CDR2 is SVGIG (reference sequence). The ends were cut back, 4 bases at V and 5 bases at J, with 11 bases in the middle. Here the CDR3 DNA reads TGTGCCTGGATGCGGGGGCGAACCGGGGAGCTGTTTTTT. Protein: CAWMRGRTGELFF.

The CDR3 is CASSSPDRGDYEQYF. For the CDR3, the DNA is TGTGCCAGCAGCTCCCCGGACAGGGGGGACTACGAGCAGTACTTC. The chain recombines TRBV5-4 with TRBJ2-7, with 10 bases aligning to TRBD1. Trimming at V came to 3 bases and at J to 3 bases, leaving 6 bases not matched to a gene. The V gene's germline CDR1 is SGHNT and CDR2 YYREEE (reference sequence). The CDR3 covers 15 residues.

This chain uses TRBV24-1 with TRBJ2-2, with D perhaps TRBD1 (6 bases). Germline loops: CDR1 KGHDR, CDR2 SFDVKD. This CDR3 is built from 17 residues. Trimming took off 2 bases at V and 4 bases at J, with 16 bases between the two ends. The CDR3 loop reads CATSDWTAHRSTGELFF. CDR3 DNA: TGTGCCACCAGTGATTGGACAGCACACCGAAGCACCGGGGAGCTGTTTTTT.